This T cell receptor beta chain stems from a study of cytomegalovirus exposure and HLA in healthy donors. It was with 60 Vbeta and 13 Jbeta primers that the PCR ran. Libraries were prepared by immunoSEQ multiplex PCR; TCRdb keeps only in-frame clonotypes and omits some of them. The table records roughly 130,000 clones, around three quarters of them present only once. Germline V CDR1 and CDR2: MNHNS, SASEGT. This CDR3 has 15 residues. V lost 2 bases and J 6 bases, leaving 13 bases between the germline ends. The clonotype originates from a woman aged 55-69 years in good health and CMV-seropositive. Sequencing was done on a sample of PBMCs. The V call is TRBV6-1, the J call TRBJ2-2, with D tentatively TRBD2 (7 bases). The CDR3 reads CASSEMGGAAGELFF. CDR3 in DNA: TGTGCCAGCAGTGAAATGGGGGGGGCGGCCGGGGAGCTGTTTTTT.